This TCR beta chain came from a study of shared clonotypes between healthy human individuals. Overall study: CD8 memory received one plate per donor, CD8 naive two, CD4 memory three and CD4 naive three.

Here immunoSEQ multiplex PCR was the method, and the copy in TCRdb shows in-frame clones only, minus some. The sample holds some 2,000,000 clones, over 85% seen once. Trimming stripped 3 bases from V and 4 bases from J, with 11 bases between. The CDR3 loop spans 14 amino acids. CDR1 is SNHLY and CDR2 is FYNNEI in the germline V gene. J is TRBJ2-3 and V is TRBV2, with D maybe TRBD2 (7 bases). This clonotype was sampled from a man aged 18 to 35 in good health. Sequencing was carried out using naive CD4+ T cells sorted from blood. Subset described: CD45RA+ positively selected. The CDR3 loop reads CASSEEGGPDTQYF. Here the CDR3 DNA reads TGTGCCAGCAGTGAGGAGGGGGGGCCAGATACGCAGTATTTT.